These 11 T cell receptor beta chains share one sample of origin, sequenced in a study of response to subunit inactivated influenza vaccine. One entry per CDR3 protein results from TCRdb running MiXCR on the RT-PCR reads. The repertoire holds around 200,000 distinct CDR3 sequences, with approximately 9.2% as singletons. The sample in question was non-naive T cells sorted from PBMCs, obtained on the day of vaccination. The receptor set was obtained from a man aged 45-60 years who received an inactivated influenza vaccine.

This clonotype has a count of ten or more. CDR3 region: CASRWTGNTGELFF. The CDR3 DNA follows: TGCGCCAGCAGATGGACAGGAAACACCGGGGAGCTGTTTTTT. The chain carries TRBV5-1 and TRBJ2-2; 7 bases agree with TRBD1. CDR3 length equals 14 residues. V lost 5 bases, J lost 2 bases, and 3 bases stayed unmatched. CDR1 SGHRS and CDR2 YFSETQ come from the germline V gene.

The chain carries TRBV25-1 and TRBJ2-7, with D maybe TRBD2 (6 bases). The V gene's germline CDR1 is MGHDK and CDR2 SYGVNS. Trimming cost V 6 bases and J 2 bases, with 14 bases left between them. CDR3 length: 14 residues. CDR3 region: CASSRRGSAYEQYF. CDR3 nucleotide sequence: TGTGCCAGCAGCCGGAGGGGCAGCGCCTACGAGCAGTACTTC.

This clonotype was seen at least ten times. V is TRBV4-3 and J is TRBJ2-1; 9 nucleotides match TRBD1. The CDR3 runs 16 residues. Germline loops: CDR1 LGHNA, CDR2 YSLEER. V was pared by 0 bases and J by 9 bases, with 9 bases of the junction left unmatched. As DNA, the CDR3 is TGCGCCAGCAGCCAAGAAGCAGACAGGGGGGCTTCTGAGCAGTTCTTC. Its protein is CASSQEADRGASEQFF.

A word on this clonotype: A much larger clone is a single base away; this may be a read error. The chain joins TRBV6-5 to TRBJ1-1; 7 nucleotides match TRBD1. The germline V gene encodes CDR1 MNHEY and CDR2 SVGAGI. This CDR3 region has 13 residues. CDR3 nucleotide sequence: TGTGCCAGCAGTTTTCAGGGGGGCACTGAAGCTCTCTTT. Its translation: CASSFQGGTEALF.

This rearrangement joins TRBV5-1 to TRBJ2-3; D unclear. Germline V gene data show CDR1 as SGHRS and CDR2 as YFSETQ. Trimming stripped 0 bases from V and 0 bases from J, with 8 bases between. The CDR3 extends over 15 amino acids. The CDR3 region has the DNA TGCGCCAGCAGCTTGGGAAGCTATAGCACAGATACGCAGTATTTT. This gives the protein CASSLGSYSTDTQYF. The full variable domain, rest sourced from reference TRBV5-1 and TRBJ2-3, is KAGVTQTPRYLIKTRGQQVTLSCSPISGHRSVSWYQQTPGQGLQFLFEYFSETQRNKGNFPGRFSGRQFSNSRSEMNVSTLELGDSALYLCASSLGSYSTDTQYFGPGTRLTVL.

The chain couples TRBV29-1 to TRBJ2-1; no firm D call. Germline V lookup: CDR1 SQVTM, CDR2 ANQGSEA. CDR3 length: 17 amino acids. Trimming removed 1 base from V and 4 bases from J, with 20 bases in between. The CDR3: CSVEGAPGPHGYNEQFF. CDR3 in DNA: TGCAGCGTTGAAGGTGCCCCAGGACCCCACGGATACAATGAGCAGTTCTTC.

The table lists this clonotype with a few counts. The chain links TRBV28 to TRBJ2-4; no firm D call. From germline, CDR1 is MDHEN and CDR2 SYDVKM. The CDR3 consists of 12 residues. V dropped 3 bases and J dropped 5 bases, with 5 bases sitting between them. CDR3 nucleotide sequence: TGTGCCAGCAGTTTTAGGGAAAACATTCAGTACTTC. Encoded protein: CASSFRENIQYF.

CDR3 nucleotides: TGTGCCAGCAGTTTTGGTCCGGGGGCCGCCACCCAGTACTTC. It codes for CASSFGPGAATQYF. The chain links TRBV12-3 or TRBV12-4 to TRBJ2-5; TRBD1 or TRBD2 may be the D gene (6 bases each). V lost 3 bases and J lost 8, with 16 bases in between. This CDR3 has 14 amino acids.

This clonotype was seen a few times. The V and J genes are TRBV19 and TRBJ1-5; D possibly corresponds to TRBD1 (5 bases). Germline V CDR1 and CDR2: LNHDA, SQIVND (reference sequence). Trimming took off 2 bases at V and 4 bases at J, with 12 bases between the two ends. The CDR3 extends over 15 amino acids. This chain's CDR3 is CASSIQGLMNQPQHF. The CDR3 DNA is TGTGCCAGTAGTATACAGGGCCTAATGAATCAGCCCCAGCATTTT.

This clonotype was found many times. The chain employs TRBV5-1 and TRBJ2-2, with 7 nucleotides matching TRBD2. V shed 0 bases, J shed 5 bases, and the junction held 4 bases outside the gene matches. In germline, CDR1 is SGHRS, CDR2 YFSETQ. The CDR3 has 15 residues. CDR3 coding DNA: TGCGCCAGCAGCTTGGCTGCGGGAGAAACCGGGGAGCTGTTTTTT. Translation: CASSLAAGETGELFF. Variable domain in full (rest from reference TRBV5-1 and TRBJ2-2): KAGVTQTPRYLIKTRGQQVTLSCSPISGHRSVSWYQQTPGQGLQFLFEYFSETQRNKGNFPGRFSGRQFSNSRSEMNVSTLELGDSALYLCASSLAAGETGELFFGEGSRLTVL.

In this sample, this clonotype turned up many times. The genes are TRBV6-1 and TRBJ2-3, with TRBD2 as a possible D gene (7 bases). The CDR3 is made up of 14 amino acids. V was pared by 5 bases and J by 4 bases, with 13 bases between. The germline V gene encodes CDR1 MNHNS and CDR2 SASEGT. CDR3 sequence (DNA): TGTGCCAGCAGTCCAAGGGGGAGGGCAGATACGCAGTATTTT. Protein sequence: CASSPRGRADTQYF.